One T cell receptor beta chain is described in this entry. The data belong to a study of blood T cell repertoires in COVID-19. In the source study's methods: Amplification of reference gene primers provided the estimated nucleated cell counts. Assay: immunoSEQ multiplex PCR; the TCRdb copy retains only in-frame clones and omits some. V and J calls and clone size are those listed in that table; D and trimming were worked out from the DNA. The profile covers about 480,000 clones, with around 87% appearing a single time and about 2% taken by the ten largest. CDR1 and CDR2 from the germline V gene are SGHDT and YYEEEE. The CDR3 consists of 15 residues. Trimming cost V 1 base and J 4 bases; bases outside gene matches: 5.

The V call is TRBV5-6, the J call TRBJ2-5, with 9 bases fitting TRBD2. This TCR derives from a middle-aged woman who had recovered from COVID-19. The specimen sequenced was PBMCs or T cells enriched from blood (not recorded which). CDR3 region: CASSLQLAGGETQYF. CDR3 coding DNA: TGTGCCAGCAGCTTGCAACTAGCGGGTGGAGAGACCCAGTACTTC.